This T cell receptor beta chain was identified during a study of vaccination effects on CD4 cells after COVID-19. Before sequencing took place, the ViraFEST assay used viral peptide pools to expand antigen-specific CD4+ T cells. Researchers isolated CD4+ T cells once less than 13 days of culture had elapsed. Testing of the vaccine recipients showed negative nucleocapsid antibodies and no prior SARS-CoV-2 infection. Each culture well received a few million PBMC. These cells were then cultured in IMDM with 9.5 to 10 IU/ml IL-2 and roughly 10 ug/ml peptides. The CDR3 is 14 amino acids. The V gene end was trimmed by 0 bases and the J gene end by 8 bases; junction bases not matched to a gene: 5. CDR1 is SGHKS and CDR2 is YYEKEE in the germline V gene (reference sequence). A note on this clone: Its matching antigen is unknown.

Overall study results and limits: Pronounced clonal contraction occurred in clones induced by infection and by vaccine late after vaccination.

Sequenced by immunoSEQ multiplex PCR; TCRdb stores in-frame clones only, minus some. The table lists tens of thousands of clones, about 79% of them singletons, with under 12% in the top ten. This sequence joins TRBV5-5 and TRBJ2-3, with 8 bases identical to TRBD2. The source material was CD4+ T cells from PBMCs cultured with SARS-CoV-2 spike peptides, sampled before COVID-19 vaccination. The sequence was obtained from a human donor who received a COVID-19 vaccine. In DNA form, the CDR3 reads TGTGCCAGCAGCTTGGAGTCCAGCGGGGGTACGCAGTATTTT. Encoded protein: CASSLESSGGTQYF.